This is a list of T cell receptor beta chains from one sample in a study of beta chain features in type 1 diabetes. Profiled with immunoSEQ multiplex PCR; TCRdb holds only in-frame clones, not every one. This table holds 500,000 to 850,000 clones, about an eighth found once. The sample was naive CD4+ T cells from blood. The origin of the receptors is a man between 18 and 29 years old with type 1 diabetes. CDR3s include the opening cysteine and the closing phenylalanine or tryptophan. D genes are given only for firm matches. For some rows the clone size is stated as once, few or many, or as a class when expanded; others skip it.

j_call clone_size v_call d_call cdr3_nt cdr3_aa
TRBJ1-1 NA TRBV7-2 NA TGTGCCAGCAGCCGCGACAAGGCGGTCACTGAAGCTTTCTTT CASSRDKAVTEAFF
TRBJ2-5 few TRBV7-9 TRBD2 TGTGCCAGCAGCTGGGGCCTAGCGGGCCCTCTGGCGGAGACCCAGTACTTC CASSWGLAGPLAETQYF
TRBJ1-3 few TRBV7-2 NA TGTGCCAGCAGCTTAATCGGAAACACCATATATTTT CASSLIGNTIYF
TRBJ1-2 NA TRBV5-1 TRBD1 TGCGCCAGCAATGCTATGGGGACAGTATTGGCCGGCTACACCTTC CASNAMGTVLAGYTF
TRBJ2-7 few TRBV6-5 NA TGTGCCAGCAGTGATAACAGGGAACCCTACGAGCAGTACTTC CASSDNREPYEQYF
TRBJ2-7 NA TRBV7-2 TRBD1 TGTGCCAGCAGCTTAGGGGGGTGGACAGGTCCCTACGAGCAGTACTTC CASSLGGWTGPYEQYF
TRBJ2-1 few TRBV7-9 NA TGTGCCAGCAGCTTAGGGCTCGGGAGCTCCTACAATGAGCAGTTCTTC CASSLGLGSSYNEQFF
TRBJ2-3 NA TRBV9 NA TGTGCCAGCAGCGTAGGTCTCGATACGCAGTATTTT CASSVGLDTQYF
TRBJ1-2 few TRBV28 NA TGTGCCAGCAGTTTAGGGAACTATGGCTACACCTTC CASSLGNYGYTF
TRBJ1-2 NA TRBV29-1 NA TGCAGCGGGCGCACGTCAGGGAGTAATGGCTACACCTTC CSGRTSGSNGYTF
TRBJ1-1 NA TRBV6-6 TRBD1 TGTGCCAGCAGCAACCGGGGACAGGAGAACACTGAAGCTTTCTTT CASSNRGQENTEAFF
TRBJ2-7 few TRBV2 TRBD1 TGTGCCAGCAGTGGTGCGGACAGGGGTCACGAGCAGTACTTC CASSGADRGHEQYF
TRBJ1-2 few TRBV4-1 NA TGCGCCAGCAGCCAAGATTTTCACTATGGCTACACCTTC CASSQDFHYGYTF
TRBJ2-7 NA TRBV30 NA TGTGCCTGGGAGGCAGGGACCTACGAGCAGTACTTC CAWEAGTYEQYF
TRBJ1-1 few TRBV20-1 NA TGCAGTGCCCAGCCTGGAACTGAAGCTTTCTTT CSAQPGTEAFF
TRBJ2-1 NA TRBV13 TRBD2 TGTGCCAGCAGCCGACTAGCTCAAAGCTCCTACAATGAGCAGTTCTTC CASSRLAQSSYNEQFF
TRBJ2-6 NA TRBV5-1 NA TGCGCCAGCAGCTTCCCGAACAAAAGGACCGAATCTGGGGCCAACGTCCTGACTTTC CASSFPNKRTESGANVLTF
TRBJ2-3 NA TRBV6-6 NA TGTGCCAGCAGTTCACCAGGGGAGAGCACAGATACGCAGTATTTT CASSSPGESTDTQYF
TRBJ2-4 NA TRBV9 NA TGTGCAATTACACTAGCCAAAAACATTCAGTACTTC CAITLAKNIQYF
TRBJ2-5 NA TRBV5-4 NA TGTGCCAGCAGCTACGGAGGGGGGTTCCAAGAGACCCAGTACTTC CASSYGGGFQETQYF
TRBJ2-1 few TRBV9 NA TGTGCCAGCAGCGCCGGGGACCCGACCTACAATGAGCAGTTCTTC CASSAGDPTYNEQFF
TRBJ2-2 NA TRBV28 NA TGTGCCAGCAGTTTGAGGCACCCCGGGGAGCTGTTTTTT CASSLRHPGELFF